This T cell receptor beta chain was observed in a study of beta chain features in type 1 diabetes. Study conclusions and caveats: Patients with type 1 diabetes carried fewer insertions and had more deletions at their VDJ junctions.

Expressed TCRB transcripts were sequenced because the isolated RNA had all been reverse transcribed beforehand. It was found that naive, central memory and regulatory T cell samples averaged around 3.5 million reads. Sequencing was performed with immunoSEQ multiplex PCR; in TCRdb, only in-frame clones are kept and a portion is missing. This table has approximately 150,000 clones, more than 9% appearing once. Stem cell-like memory, regulatory, central memory and naive CD4+ cells were sorted via CD45RO/CCR7/CD25/CD127/CD95/CD27. Details on this clone: What it binds is unknown.

The germline gives CDR1 SGHDN, CDR2 FVKESK. The CDR3 contains 17 residues. Trimming took 3 bases from V and 4 from J; bases not matched to a gene: 8. The sequencing sample was made of naive CD4+ T cells from blood. The source is a young man in good health. The gene calls are TRBV14 and TRBJ2-1; 11 bases are a match to TRBD2. The CDR3: CASSQRGASGGYNEQFF. In DNA, the CDR3 is TGTGCCAGCAGCCAGCGTGGGGCTAGCGGGGGGTACAATGAGCAGTTCTTC.